The present TCR beta chain was sequenced within a study of spatial heterogeneity in lung cancer. Study overall: Sequencing of follow-up PBMC samples took place when they were available, at a median of approximately 2 years after resection. Study-wide findings and caveats: Blood carried ubiquitous expanded tumor TCRs more at resection than follow-up.

Time point defined: blood at routine non-recurrence follow-up after resection. TCRdb called the 5' RACE reads again in MiXCR, with one record for every CDR3 protein. The sample has about 33,000 distinct CDR3 sequences, over 9.5% seen once. Trimming removed 3 bases at V and 5 bases at J, with 17 bases between. There are 15 residues in the CDR3. Germline CDR1 SGHRS, CDR2 YFSETQ. The sample holds a few counts of this clonotype. The antigen is unknown. The source material was PBMCs, sampled at follow-up. The clonotype comes from a female donor with early-stage non-small cell lung cancer. The chain joins TRBV5-1 to TRBJ2-5; D is tentatively TRBD1 or TRBD2 (5 bases each). The CDR3 sequence is CASSSNSWGSETQYF. The CDR3 nucleotides are TGCGCCAGCAGCTCCAATAGCTGGGGGTCGGAGACCCAGTACTTC.